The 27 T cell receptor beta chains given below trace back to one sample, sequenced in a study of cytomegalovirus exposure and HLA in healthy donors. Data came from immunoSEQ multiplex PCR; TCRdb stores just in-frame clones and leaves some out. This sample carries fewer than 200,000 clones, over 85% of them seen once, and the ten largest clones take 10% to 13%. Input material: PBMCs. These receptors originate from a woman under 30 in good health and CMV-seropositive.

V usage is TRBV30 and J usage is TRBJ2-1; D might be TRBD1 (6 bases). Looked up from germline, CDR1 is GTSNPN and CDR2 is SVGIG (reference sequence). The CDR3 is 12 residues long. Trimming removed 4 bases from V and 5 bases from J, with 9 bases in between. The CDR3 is CAWNKGDNEQFF. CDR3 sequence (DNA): TGTGCCTGGAATAAGGGGGACAATGAGCAGTTCTTC.

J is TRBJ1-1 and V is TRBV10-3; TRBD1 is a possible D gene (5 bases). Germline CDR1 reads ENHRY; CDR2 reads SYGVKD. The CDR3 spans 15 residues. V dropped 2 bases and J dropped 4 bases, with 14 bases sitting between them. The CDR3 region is CAISEGKAQGTEAFF. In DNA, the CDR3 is TGTGCCATCAGTGAGGGCAAGGCGCAGGGCACTGAAGCTTTCTTT.

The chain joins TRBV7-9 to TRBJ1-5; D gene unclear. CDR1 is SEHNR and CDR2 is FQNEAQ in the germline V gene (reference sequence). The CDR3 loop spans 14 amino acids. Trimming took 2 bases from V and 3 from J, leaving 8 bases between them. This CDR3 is CASSLLAANQPQHF. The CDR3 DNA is TGTGCCAGCAGCTTATTAGCCGCCAATCAGCCCCAGCATTTT.

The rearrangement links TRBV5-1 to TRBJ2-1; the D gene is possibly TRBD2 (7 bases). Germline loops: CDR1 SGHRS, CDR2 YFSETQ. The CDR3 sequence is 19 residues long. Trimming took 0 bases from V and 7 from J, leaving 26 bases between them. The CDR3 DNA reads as TGCGCCAGCAGCTTGGTCCCCCAGGGACGGGGGCTCGGGGGGAATGAGCAGTTCTTC. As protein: CASSLVPQGRGLGGNEQFF.

The DNA for the CDR3 is TGTGCCACCAGCAGAAAGACAGGGATGGATCAGCCCCAGCATTTT. It encodes CATSRKTGMDQPQHF. The V call is TRBV15, the J call TRBJ1-5, with TRBD1 identical over 7 bases. J gave up 5 bases and V 2 bases, and 6 bases lay outside the gene matches. CDR1 and CDR2 (germline): LNHNV, YYDKDF (reference sequence). The CDR3 loop spans 15 amino acids.

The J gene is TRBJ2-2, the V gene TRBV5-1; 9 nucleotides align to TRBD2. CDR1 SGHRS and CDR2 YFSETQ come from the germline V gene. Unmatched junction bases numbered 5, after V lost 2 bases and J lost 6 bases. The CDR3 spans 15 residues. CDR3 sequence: CASSLLAGSAGELFF. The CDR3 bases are TGCGCCAGCAGCTTACTAGCGGGCTCGGCCGGGGAGCTGTTTTTT.

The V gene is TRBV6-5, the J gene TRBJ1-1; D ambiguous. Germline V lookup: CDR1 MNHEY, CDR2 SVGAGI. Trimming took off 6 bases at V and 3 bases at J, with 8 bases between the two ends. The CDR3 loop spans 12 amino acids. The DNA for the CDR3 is TGTGCCAGCAGGTCACAGTACACTGAAGCTTTCTTT. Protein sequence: CASRSQYTEAFF.

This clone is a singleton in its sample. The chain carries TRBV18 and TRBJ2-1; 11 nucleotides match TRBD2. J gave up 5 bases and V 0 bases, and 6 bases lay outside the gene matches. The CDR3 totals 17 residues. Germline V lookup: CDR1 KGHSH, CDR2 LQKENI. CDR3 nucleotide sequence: TGTGCCAGCTCACCACCGACTAGCGGGAAAAAACACAATGAGCAGTTCTTC. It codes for CASSPPTSGKKHNEQFF.

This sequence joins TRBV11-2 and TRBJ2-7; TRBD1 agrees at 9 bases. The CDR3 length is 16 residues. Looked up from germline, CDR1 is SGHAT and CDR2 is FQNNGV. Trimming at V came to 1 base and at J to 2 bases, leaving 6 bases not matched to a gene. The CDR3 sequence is CASSLGRQGEAYEQYF. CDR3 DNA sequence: TGTGCCAGCAGCTTAGGAAGACAGGGGGAGGCCTACGAGCAGTACTTC.

CDR3 residues: CASSVARSGTDNEQFF. The CDR3 nucleotides are TGTGCCAGCAGCGTGGCCCGGAGCGGGACTGACAATGAGCAGTTCTTC. The chain employs TRBV7-8 and TRBJ2-1, with TRBD2 identical over 7 bases. Losses at the gene ends were 5 bases for V and 5 bases for J; bases not matched to a gene: 12. Germline V lookup: CDR1 SGHVS, CDR2 FQNEAQ. This CDR3 contains 16 residues.

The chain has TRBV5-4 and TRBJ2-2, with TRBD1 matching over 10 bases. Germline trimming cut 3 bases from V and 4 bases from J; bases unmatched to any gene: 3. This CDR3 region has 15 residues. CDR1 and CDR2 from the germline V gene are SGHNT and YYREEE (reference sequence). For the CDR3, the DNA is TGTGCCAGCAGCTCCGGACAGGGGGTCACCGGGGAGCTGTTTTTT. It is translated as CASSSGQGVTGELFF.

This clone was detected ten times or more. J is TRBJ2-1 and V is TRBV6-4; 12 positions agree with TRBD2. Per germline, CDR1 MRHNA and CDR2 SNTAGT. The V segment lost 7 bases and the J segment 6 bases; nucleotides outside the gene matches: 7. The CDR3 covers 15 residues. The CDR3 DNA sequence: TGTGCCAGCACCCGACTAGCGGGAGCGGGCAATGAGCAGTTCTTC. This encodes CASTRLAGAGNEQFF.

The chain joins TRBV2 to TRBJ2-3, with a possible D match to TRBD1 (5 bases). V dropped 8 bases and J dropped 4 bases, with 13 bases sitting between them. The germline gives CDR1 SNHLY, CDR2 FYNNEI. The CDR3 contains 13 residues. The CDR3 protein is CASALGVSDTQYF. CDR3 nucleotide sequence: TGTGCCAGCGCTCTAGGGGTTTCAGATACGCAGTATTTT. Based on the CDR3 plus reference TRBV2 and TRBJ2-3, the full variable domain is EPEVTQTPSHQVTQMGQEVILRCVPISNHLYFYWYRQILGQKVEFLVSFYNNEISEKSEIFDDQFSVERPDGSNFTLKIRSTKLEDSAMYFCASALGVSDTQYFGPGTRLTVL.

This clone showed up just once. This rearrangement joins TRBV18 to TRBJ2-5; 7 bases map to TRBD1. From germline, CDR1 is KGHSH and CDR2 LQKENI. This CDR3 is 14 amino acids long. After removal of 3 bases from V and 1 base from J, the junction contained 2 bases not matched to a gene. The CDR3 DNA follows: TGTGCCAGCTCACCGGGACAGTCCCAAGAGACCCAGTACTTC. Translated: CASSPGQSQETQYF.

CDR3 sequence (DNA): TGCAGTGCCGAGTATACGCAGTATTTT. Its protein is CSAEYTQYF. The V call is TRBV20-1, the J call TRBJ2-3; D not resolved. Germline V gene sequence: CDR1 DFQATT, CDR2 SNEGSKA (reference sequence). V shed 6 bases and J shed 7 bases, with 5 bases lying between them. This CDR3 contains 9 residues.

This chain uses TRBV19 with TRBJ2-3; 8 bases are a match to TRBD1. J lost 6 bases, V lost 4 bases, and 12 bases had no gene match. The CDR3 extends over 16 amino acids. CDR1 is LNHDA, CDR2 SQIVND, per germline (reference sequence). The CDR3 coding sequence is TGTGCCAGTAGTAGGGCCAGACAGGGGTCGGGGGATACGCAGTATTTT. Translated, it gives CASSRARQGSGDTQYF.

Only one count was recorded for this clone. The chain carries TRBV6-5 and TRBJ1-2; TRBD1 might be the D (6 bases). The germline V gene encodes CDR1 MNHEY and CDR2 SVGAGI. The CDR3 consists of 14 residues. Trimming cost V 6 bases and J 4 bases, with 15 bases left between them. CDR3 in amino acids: CASRPRTVPYGYTF. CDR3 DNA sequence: TGTGCCAGCAGACCCCGGACAGTTCCCTATGGCTACACCTTC.

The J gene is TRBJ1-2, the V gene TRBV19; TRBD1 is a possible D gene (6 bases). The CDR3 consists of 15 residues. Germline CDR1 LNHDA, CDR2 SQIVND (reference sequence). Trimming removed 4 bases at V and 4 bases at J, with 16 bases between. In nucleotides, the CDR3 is TGTGCCAGTAGTAACCTACCGGACAGTGCCTATGGCTACACCTTC. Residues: CASSNLPDSAYGYTF. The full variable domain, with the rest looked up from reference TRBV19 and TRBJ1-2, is DGGITQSPKYLFRKEGQNVTLSCEQNLNHDAMYWYRQDPGQGLRLIYYSQIVNDFQKGDIAEGYSVSREKKESFPLTVTSAQKNPTAFYLCASSNLPDSAYGYTFGSGTRLTVV.

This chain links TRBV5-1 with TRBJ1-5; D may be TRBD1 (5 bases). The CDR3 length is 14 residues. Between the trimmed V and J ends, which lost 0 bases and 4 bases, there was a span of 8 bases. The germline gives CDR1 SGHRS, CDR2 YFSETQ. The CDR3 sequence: CASSLGSGNQPQHF. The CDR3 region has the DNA TGCGCCAGCAGCTTGGGGTCAGGGAATCAGCCCCAGCATTTT.

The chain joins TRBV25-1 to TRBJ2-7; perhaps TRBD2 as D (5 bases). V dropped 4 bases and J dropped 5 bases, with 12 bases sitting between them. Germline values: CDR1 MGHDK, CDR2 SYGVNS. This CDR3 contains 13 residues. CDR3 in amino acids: CASSVTAANEQYF. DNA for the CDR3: TGTGCCAGCAGTGTTACAGCGGCCAACGAGCAGTACTTC.

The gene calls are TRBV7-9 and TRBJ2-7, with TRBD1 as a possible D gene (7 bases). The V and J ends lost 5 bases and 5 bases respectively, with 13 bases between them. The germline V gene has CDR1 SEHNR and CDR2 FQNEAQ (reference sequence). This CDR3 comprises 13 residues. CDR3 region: CASSRGTANEQYF. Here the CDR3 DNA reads TGTGCCAGCAGCCGGGGGACAGCGAACGAGCAGTACTTC.

In DNA form, the CDR3 reads TGTGCCGCCGGGCTAGCGGGAGACAATGAGCAGTTCTTC. As protein: CAAGLAGDNEQFF. The J gene is TRBJ2-1, the V gene TRBV19; 10 bases match TRBD2. The CDR3 loop spans 13 amino acids. With 11 bases clipped from V and 5 bases from J, the junction kept 6 bases outside the gene matches. Per the germline V gene, CDR1 is LNHDA and CDR2 is SQIVND (reference sequence).

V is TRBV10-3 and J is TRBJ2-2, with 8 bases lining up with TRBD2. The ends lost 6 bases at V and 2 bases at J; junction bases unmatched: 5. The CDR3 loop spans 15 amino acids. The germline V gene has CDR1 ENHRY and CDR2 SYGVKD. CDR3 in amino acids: CAIRTGTSNTGELFF. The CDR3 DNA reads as TGTGCCATCAGGACCGGGACTAGTAACACCGGGGAGCTGTTTTTT.

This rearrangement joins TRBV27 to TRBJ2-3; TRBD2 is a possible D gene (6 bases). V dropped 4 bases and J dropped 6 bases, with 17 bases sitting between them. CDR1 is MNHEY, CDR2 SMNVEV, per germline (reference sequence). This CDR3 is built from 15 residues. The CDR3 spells CASSSPSGFSDTQYF. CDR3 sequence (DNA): TGTGCCAGCAGTTCCCCCAGCGGGTTTTCGGATACGCAGTATTTT.

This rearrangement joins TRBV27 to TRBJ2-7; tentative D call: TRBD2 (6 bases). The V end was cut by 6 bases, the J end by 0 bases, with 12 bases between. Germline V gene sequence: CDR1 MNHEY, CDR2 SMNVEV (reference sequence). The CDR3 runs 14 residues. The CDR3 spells CASSGTDSSYEQYF. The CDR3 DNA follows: TGTGCCAGCAGCGGGACTGATTCCTCCTACGAGCAGTACTTC.

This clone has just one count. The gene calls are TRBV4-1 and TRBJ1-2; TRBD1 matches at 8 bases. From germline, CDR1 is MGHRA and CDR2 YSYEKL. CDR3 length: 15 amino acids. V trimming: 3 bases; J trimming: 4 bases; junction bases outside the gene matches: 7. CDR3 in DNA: TGCGCCAGCAGCCAGCAAGGACAGGGAGGCTATGGCTACACCTTC. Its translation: CASSQQGQGGYGYTF.

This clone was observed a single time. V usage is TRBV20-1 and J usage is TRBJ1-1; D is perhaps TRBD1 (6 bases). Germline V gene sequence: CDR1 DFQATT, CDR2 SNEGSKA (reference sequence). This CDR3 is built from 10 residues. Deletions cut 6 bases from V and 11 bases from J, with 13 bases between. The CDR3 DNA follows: TGCAGTGCCCCTCGGACAGTTGCTTTCTTT. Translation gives CSAPRTVAFF.